The next 28 T cell receptor beta chains were all read from a single sample in a study of blood T cell repertoires in COVID-19. Sequencing used immunoSEQ multiplex PCR; TCRdb keeps in-frame clones, though not all of them. The sample comprises under 350,000 clones, approximately 83% of which are singletons, and roughly 4% rests with the top ten. Sequencing was done on a sample of PBMCs or T cells enriched from blood (not recorded which). The receptors were sampled from a woman aged 40-49 years with acute COVID-19.

V gene TRBV3-1 (or the pseudogene TRBV3-2) combines with J gene TRBJ1-6; no definite D call. V was pared by 4 bases and J by 7 bases, with 14 bases between. The CDR3 totals 15 residues. The germline gives CDR1 LGHDT, CDR2 YNNKEL (reference sequence). CDR3 nucleotide sequence: TGTGCCAGCAGCCCCATGGCTAGAATCAATTCACCCCTCCACTTT. Protein sequence: CASSPMARINSPLHF.

This clone was seen only once. The chain employs TRBV7-2 and TRBJ1-2; 8 positions agree with TRBD1. CDR1 is SGHTA and CDR2 is FQGNSA in the germline V gene. The CDR3 is 14 amino acids. After removal of 5 bases from V and 6 bases from J, the junction contained 8 bases not matched to a gene. CDR3 loop: CASSVDREGHGYTF. Written as DNA, the CDR3 is TGTGCCAGCAGCGTGGACAGGGAAGGCCATGGCTACACCTTC.

The V call is TRBV7-9, the J call TRBJ1-1; no clear D. Trimming removed 5 bases from V and 0 bases from J, with 10 bases in between. The CDR3 covers 14 residues. The germline gives CDR1 SEHNR, CDR2 FQNEAQ (reference sequence). The CDR3 here is CASSLTTVNTEAFF. The CDR3 DNA reads as TGTGCCAGCAGCCTAACAACAGTGAACACTGAAGCTTTCTTT.

The chain uses TRBV5-4 and TRBJ2-5, with D perhaps matching TRBD2 (6 bases). V lost 4 bases to trimming and J lost 4 bases, with 11 bases between them. This CDR3 contains 13 residues. CDR1 is SGHNT and CDR2 is YYREEE in the germline V gene (reference sequence). The CDR3 protein is CASSRGTGETQYF. The CDR3 nucleotides read TGTGCCAGCAGCCGCGGGACTGGAGAGACCCAGTACTTC.

The chain has TRBV6-4 and TRBJ2-7; 10 positions match TRBD2. The V and J ends lost 3 bases and 6 bases, in that order; junction bases with no gene match: 5. Germline CDR1 and CDR2: MRHNA and SNTAGT. CDR3 length: 14 residues. CDR3 sequence: CASSEVAGGSEQYF. In DNA, the CDR3 is TGTGCCAGCAGTGAAGTAGCGGGAGGATCCGAGCAGTACTTC.

J is TRBJ2-5 and V is TRBV5-1; TRBD2 aligns across 10 bases. With 0 bases clipped from V and 1 base from J, the junction kept 6 bases outside the gene matches. The CDR3 is 17 residues long. Germline CDR1 and CDR2: SGHRS and YFSETQ. The CDR3 loop is CASSLGVLAGAQETQYF. The CDR3 coding sequence is TGCGCCAGCAGCTTGGGGGTCCTAGCGGGAGCCCAAGAGACCCAGTACTTC.

V and J are TRBV3-1 (or the pseudogene TRBV3-2) and TRBJ2-3, with 8 nucleotides matching TRBD2. Germline CDR1 and CDR2: LGHDT and YNNKEL (reference sequence). CDR3 length: 16 residues. V lost 4 bases to trimming and J lost 0 bases; unmatched junction nucleotides: 6. The CDR3 DNA sequence: TGTGCCAGCAGCCCGTTAGCGGGGTCTAGCACAGATACGCAGTATTTT. Its translation is CASSPLAGSSTDTQYF.

The genes are TRBV18 and TRBJ2-3; the match to TRBD1 covers 7 bases. Per germline, CDR1 KGHSH and CDR2 LQKENI. This CDR3 is built from 15 residues. The V and J ends lost 1 base and 5 bases, in that order; junction bases with no gene match: 6. The CDR3 nucleotides read TGTGCCAGCTCACCACTAACAGGGGCCATAGATACGCAGTATTTT. Translating gives CASSPLTGAIDTQYF.

This chain uses TRBV7-9 with TRBJ1-1; D not resolved. Germline values: CDR1 SEHNR, CDR2 FQNEAQ (reference sequence). V dropped 0 bases and J dropped 2 bases, with 13 bases sitting between them. The CDR3 runs to 16 residues. Here the CDR3 reads CASSLAGGVRNTEAFF. The CDR3 bases are TGTGCCAGCAGCTTAGCGGGAGGAGTACGAAACACTGAAGCTTTCTTT.

The rearrangement joins TRBV15 to TRBJ2-7; D gene ambiguous. This CDR3 is 14 amino acids long. From germline, CDR1 is LNHNV and CDR2 YYDKDF (reference sequence). V gave up 1 base and J gave up 3 bases, with 10 bases separating them. CDR3 protein: CATSRVLTGYEQYF. The DNA of the CDR3 is TGTGCCACCAGCAGAGTTTTAACGGGCTACGAGCAGTACTTC.

J is TRBJ2-3 and V is TRBV2, with D maybe TRBD1 (5 bases). Trimming left V 4 bases short and J 1 base short, with 12 bases between. CDR3 length equals 15 residues. CDR1 is SNHLY, CDR2 FYNNEI, per germline. The CDR3 DNA is TGTGCCAGCAGTGGGGGTGGGGCGGGCACAGATACGCAGTATTTT. Encoded protein: CASSGGGAGTDTQYF.

Only one count was recorded for this clone. The V gene is TRBV19, the J gene TRBJ1-5; 7 bases match TRBD1. J gave up 6 bases and V 3 bases, and 8 bases lay outside the gene matches. The CDR3 consists of 15 residues. Germline-derived CDR1 and CDR2 are LNHDA and SQIVND (reference sequence). The CDR3 DNA reads as TGTGCCAGTAGTATGGCGGGACAGATGACTCAGCCCCAGCATTTT. Translation: CASSMAGQMTQPQHF.

The CDR3: CSVTIPNTGELFF. The CDR3 DNA reads TGCAGCGTGACTATCCCGAACACCGGGGAGCTGTTTTTT. The V and J genes are TRBV29-1 and TRBJ2-2; the D gene is possibly TRBD2 (5 bases). The CDR3 contains 13 residues. CDR1 is SQVTM and CDR2 is ANQGSEA in the germline V gene. V lost 6 bases and J 0 bases, leaving 8 bases between the germline ends.

The chain combines TRBV4-3 with TRBJ2-1; possibly TRBD1 for D (6 bases). Germline CDR1 reads LGHNA; CDR2 reads YSLEER. CDR3 length: 15 residues. The germline V and J ends were trimmed by 0 bases and 12 bases, with 18 bases remaining between them. CDR3 sequence: CASSQEQGSQGGQFF. CDR3 nucleotides: TGCGCCAGCAGCCAAGAACAGGGCTCCCAAGGGGGGCAGTTCTTC.

In DNA form, the CDR3 reads TGTGCCAGCAGACAGGGGAATAATCAGCCCCAGCATTTT. As protein: CASRQGNNQPQHF. The chain couples TRBV6-5 to TRBJ1-5; TRBD1 matches 7 bases. The junction had 3 bases not matched to a gene; V was cut back by 6 bases and J by 4 bases. CDR1 is MNHEY and CDR2 is SVGAGI in the germline V gene. The CDR3 has 13 residues.

This rearrangement joins TRBV2 to TRBJ1-1; no definite D call. Germline-derived CDR1 and CDR2 are SNHLY and FYNNEI. V gave up 6 bases and J gave up 0 bases, with 23 bases separating them. The CDR3 consists of 18 residues. The DNA for the CDR3 is TGTGCCAGCAGAGATCCCAGGTTCCCTTTAGATATGAACACTGAAGCTTTCTTT. As protein: CASRDPRFPLDMNTEAFF.

This sequence joins TRBV11-2 and TRBJ2-2; D gene uncertain. V dropped 5 bases and J dropped 5 bases, with 6 bases sitting between them. Germline V gene sequence: CDR1 SGHAT, CDR2 FQNNGV. The CDR3 is made up of 12 amino acids. CDR3 in amino acids: CASSRLTGELFF. The CDR3 DNA sequence: TGTGCCAGCAGCCGCCTAACCGGGGAGCTGTTTTTT.

The J gene is TRBJ2-3, the V gene TRBV7-2, with a weak D call TRBD2 (5 bases). The CDR3 contains 15 residues. The V end lost 3 bases, the J end lost 2 bases, and 12 bases lay between the germline ends. The V gene's germline CDR1 is SGHTA and CDR2 FQGNSA. The CDR3 DNA reads as TGTGCCAGCAGCTTCAGCCAACTAGTCACAGATACGCAGTATTTT. Translated: CASSFSQLVTDTQYF.

The V gene is TRBV3-1 (or the pseudogene TRBV3-2), the J gene TRBJ1-6, with 8 nucleotides matching TRBD1. The germline V gene encodes CDR1 LGHDT and CDR2 YNNKEL (reference sequence). V dropped 1 base and J dropped 7; count of bases not matched to a gene: 9. The CDR3 has 17 amino acids. For the CDR3, the DNA is TGTGCCAGCAGCCAAGTTTTGGACAGGGCCGGGAATTCACCCCTCCACTTT. Translating gives CASSQVLDRAGNSPLHF.

This chain joins TRBV9 and TRBJ2-2; 14 bases line up with TRBD2. Germline assignment: CDR1 SGDLS and CDR2 YYNGEE. This CDR3 is 17 amino acids long. V lost 3 bases, J lost 5 bases, and 6 bases stayed unmatched. Here the CDR3 reads CASSAGLAGAGTGELFF. DNA of the CDR3: TGTGCCAGCAGCGCGGGACTAGCGGGAGCTGGTACCGGGGAGCTGTTTTTT.

The V call is TRBV7-8, the J call TRBJ2-2; 10 positions agree with TRBD2. CDR3 length equals 16 residues. V gave up 1 base and J gave up 6 bases; unmatched junction bases: 5. Germline V gene data show CDR1 as SGHVS and CDR2 as FQNEAQ. CDR3 bases: TGTGCCAGCAGCTTAGTTCTAGCGGGAGTCCCCGGGGAGCTGTTTTTT. Its protein product is CASSLVLAGVPGELFF.

The chain carries TRBV6-5 and TRBJ2-3; D unclear. Germline-derived CDR1 and CDR2 are MNHEY and SVGAGI. The V gene lost 6 bases and the J gene lost 6 bases, with 13 bases spanning the gap. This CDR3 comprises 13 residues. Here the CDR3 DNA reads TGTGCCAGCAGCCGACCGCCCGGGGATACGCAGTATTTT. It translates to CASSRPPGDTQYF.

This rearrangement joins TRBV19 to TRBJ1-2; D is unresolved. V was pared by 5 bases and J by 4 bases, with 11 bases between. Germline V gene data show CDR1 as LNHDA and CDR2 as SQIVND (reference sequence). The CDR3 extends over 13 amino acids. CDR3 in DNA: TGTGCCAGTAGTGGAGGGTTACGCTATGGCTACACCTTC. Protein product: CASSGGLRYGYTF. The variable domain in full, with the rest retrieved from reference TRBV19 and TRBJ1-2, is DGGITQSPKYLFRKEGQNVTLSCEQNLNHDAMYWYRQDPGQGLRLIYYSQIVNDFQKGDIAEGYSVSREKKESFPLTVTSAQKNPTAFYLCASSGGLRYGYTFGSGTRLTVV.

The chain carries TRBV12-5 and TRBJ2-5, with TRBD1 matching 7 bases. V lost 0 bases, J lost 4 bases, and 5 bases stayed unmatched. The CDR3 contains 15 residues. Germline loops: CDR1 LGHNT, CDR2 FRNRAP. Here the CDR3 DNA reads TGTGCTAGTGGTTTGGTACTCAGGGGGTCAGAGACCCAGTACTTC. Amino acid sequence: CASGLVLRGSETQYF. Complete variable domain (other parts from reference TRBV12-5 and TRBJ2-5): DARVTQTPRHKVTEMGQEVTMRCQPILGHNTVFWYRQTMMQGLELLAYFRNRAPLDDSGMPKDRFSAEMPDATLATLKIQPSEPRDSAVYFCASGLVLRGSETQYFGPGTRLLVL.

The chain combines TRBV7-2 with TRBJ1-5; weak D call: TRBD1 (5 bases). The V end lost 4 bases, the J end lost 5 bases, and 9 bases lay between the germline ends. The CDR3 contains 13 residues. CDR1 is SGHTA, CDR2 FQGNSA, per germline. The CDR3 DNA sequence: TGTGCCAGCAGCTCTCTCAGGGATCAGCCCCAGCATTTT. The encoded protein is CASSSLRDQPQHF.

The gene calls are TRBV6-1 and TRBJ2-3; 8 nucleotides align to TRBD2. Germline CDR1 is MNHNS and CDR2 is SASEGT. The CDR3 is 17 amino acids. The V segment lost 4 bases and the J segment 0 bases; nucleotides outside the gene matches: 9. The CDR3 sequence: CASSGRRGGTSTDTQYF. CDR3 nucleotides: TGTGCCAGCAGTGGAAGACGGGGGGGTACTAGCACAGATACGCAGTATTTT.

This clone was counted once. This rearrangement joins TRBV4-3 to TRBJ2-2, with 13 bases identical to TRBD2. CDR1 LGHNA and CDR2 YSLEER come from the germline V gene. Trimming at V came to 5 bases and at J to 1 base, leaving 4 bases not matched to a gene. The CDR3 runs to 17 residues. CDR3 bases: TGCGCCAGCAGCTCCCGACTAGCGGGAGGGAACACCGGGGAGCTGTTTTTT. Its translation: CASSSRLAGGNTGELFF.

V usage is TRBV4-3 and J usage is TRBJ2-7; 8 bases are a match to TRBD2. V trimming: 0 bases; J trimming: 6 bases; junction bases outside the gene matches: 4. CDR3 size: 14 residues. The germline CDR1 and CDR2 sequences are LGHNA and YSLEER. The CDR3 here is CASSQDSGIPEQYF. DNA of the CDR3: TGCGCCAGCAGCCAAGATAGCGGGATTCCCGAGCAGTACTTC.